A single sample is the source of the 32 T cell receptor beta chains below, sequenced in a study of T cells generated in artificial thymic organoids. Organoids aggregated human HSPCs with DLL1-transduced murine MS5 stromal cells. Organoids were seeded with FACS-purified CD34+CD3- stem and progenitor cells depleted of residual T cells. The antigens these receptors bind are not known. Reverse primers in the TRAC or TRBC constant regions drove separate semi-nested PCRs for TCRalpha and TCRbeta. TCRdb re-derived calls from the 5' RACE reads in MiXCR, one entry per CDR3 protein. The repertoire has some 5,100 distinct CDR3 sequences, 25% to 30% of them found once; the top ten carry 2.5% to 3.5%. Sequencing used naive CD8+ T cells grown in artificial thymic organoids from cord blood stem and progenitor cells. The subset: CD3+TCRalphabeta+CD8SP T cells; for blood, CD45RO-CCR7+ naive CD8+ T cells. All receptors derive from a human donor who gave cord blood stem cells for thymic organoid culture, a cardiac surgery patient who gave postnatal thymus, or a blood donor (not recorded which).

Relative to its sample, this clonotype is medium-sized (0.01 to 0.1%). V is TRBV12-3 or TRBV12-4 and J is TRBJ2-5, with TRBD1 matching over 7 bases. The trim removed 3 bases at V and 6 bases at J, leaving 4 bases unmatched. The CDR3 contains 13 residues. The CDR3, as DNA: TGTGCCAGCAGTTTTGTACAGGGGAAGACCCAGTACTTC. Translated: CASSFVQGKTQYF.

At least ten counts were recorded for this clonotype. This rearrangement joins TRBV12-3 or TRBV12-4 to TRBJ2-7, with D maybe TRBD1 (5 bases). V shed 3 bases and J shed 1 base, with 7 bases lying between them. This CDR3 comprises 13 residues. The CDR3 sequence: CASSLGQSYEQYF. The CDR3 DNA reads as TGTGCCAGCAGTTTGGGGCAGTCCTACGAGCAGTACTTC.

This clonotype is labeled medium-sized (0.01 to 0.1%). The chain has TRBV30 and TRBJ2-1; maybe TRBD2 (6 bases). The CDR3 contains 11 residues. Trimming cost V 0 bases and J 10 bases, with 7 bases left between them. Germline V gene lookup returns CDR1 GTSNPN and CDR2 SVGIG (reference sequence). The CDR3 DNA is TGTGCCTGGAGTGTACGGGGGGAGCAGTTCTTC. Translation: CAWSVRGEQFF.

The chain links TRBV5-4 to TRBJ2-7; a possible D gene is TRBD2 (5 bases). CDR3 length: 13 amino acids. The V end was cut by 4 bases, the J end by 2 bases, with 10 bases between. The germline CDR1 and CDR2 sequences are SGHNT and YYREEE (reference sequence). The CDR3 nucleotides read TGTGCCAGCAGCCCCGGGGTCCCCTACGAGCAGTACTTC. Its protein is CASSPGVPYEQYF.

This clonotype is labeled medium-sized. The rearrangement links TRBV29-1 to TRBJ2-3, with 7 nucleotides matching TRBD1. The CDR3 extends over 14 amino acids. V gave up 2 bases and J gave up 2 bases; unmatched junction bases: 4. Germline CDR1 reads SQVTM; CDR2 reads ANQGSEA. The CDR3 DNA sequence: TGCAGCGTTGAAAGGGGGCGATACACAGATACGCAGTATTTT. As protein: CSVERGRYTDTQYF.

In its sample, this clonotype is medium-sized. The CDR3 is CASSFGQSGEKLFF. In DNA, the CDR3 is TGTGCCAGCAGTTTCGGGCAGTCGGGTGAAAAACTGTTTTTT. The rearrangement links TRBV12-3 or TRBV12-4 to TRBJ1-4; D remains ambiguous. Between the trimmed V and J ends, which lost 3 bases and 7 bases, there was a span of 12 bases. There are 14 residues in the CDR3.

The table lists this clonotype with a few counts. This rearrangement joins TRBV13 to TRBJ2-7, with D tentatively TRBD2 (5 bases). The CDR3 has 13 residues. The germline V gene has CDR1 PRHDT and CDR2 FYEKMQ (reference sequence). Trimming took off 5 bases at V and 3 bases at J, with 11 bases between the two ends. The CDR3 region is CASSAARDYEQYF. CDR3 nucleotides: TGTGCCAGCAGCGCCGCGAGGGACTACGAGCAGTACTTC.

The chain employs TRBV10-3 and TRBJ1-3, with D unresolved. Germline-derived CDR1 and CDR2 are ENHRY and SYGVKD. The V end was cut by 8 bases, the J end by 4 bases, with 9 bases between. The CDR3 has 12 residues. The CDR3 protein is CAIGSPGNTIYF. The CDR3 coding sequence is TGTGCCATCGGGTCCCCCGGAAACACCATATATTTT.

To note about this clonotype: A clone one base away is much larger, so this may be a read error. The CDR3 bases are TGTGCCAGCAGCCAAGATCGCAGGGCGACAGGTACGCAGTATTTT. It translates to CASSQDRRATGTQYF. The chain carries TRBV4-2 and TRBJ2-3, with a possible D match to TRBD1 (6 bases). Germline lookup yields CDR1 LGHNA and CDR2 YNFKEQ. This CDR3 has 15 amino acids.

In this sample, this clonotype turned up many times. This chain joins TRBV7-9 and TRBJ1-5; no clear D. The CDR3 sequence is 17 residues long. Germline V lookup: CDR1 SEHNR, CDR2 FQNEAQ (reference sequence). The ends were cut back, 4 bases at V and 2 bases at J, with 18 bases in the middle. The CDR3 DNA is TGTGCCAGCAGCTCGGACCCCTCTAAGGGCGGCAATCAGCCCCAGCATTTT. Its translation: CASSSDPSKGGNQPQHF. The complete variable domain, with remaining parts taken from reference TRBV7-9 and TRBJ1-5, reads DTGVSQNPRHKITKRGQNVTFRCDPISEHNRLYWYRQTLGQGPEFLTYFQNEAQLEKSRLLSDRFSAERPKGSFSTLEIQRTEQGDSAMYLCASSSDPSKGGNQPQHFGDGTRLSIL.

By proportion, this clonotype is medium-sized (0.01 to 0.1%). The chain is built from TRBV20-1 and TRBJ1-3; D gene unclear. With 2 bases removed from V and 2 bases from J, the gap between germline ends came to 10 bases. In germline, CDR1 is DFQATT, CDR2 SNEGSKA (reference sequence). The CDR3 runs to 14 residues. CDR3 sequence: CSARTCGTGNTIYF. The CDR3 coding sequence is TGCAGTGCTAGAACTTGCGGAACTGGAAACACCATATATTTT.

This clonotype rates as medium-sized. The CDR3 nucleotides read TGCGCCAGCAGCCAAGACCGAAGTCTCTCCGGGGCCAACGTCCTGACTTTC. It encodes CASSQDRSLSGANVLTF. This sequence joins TRBV4-1 and TRBJ2-6, with no clear D. Germline CDR1 MGHRA, CDR2 YSYEKL. This CDR3 contains 17 residues. Trimming removed 0 bases at V and 4 bases at J, with 13 bases between.

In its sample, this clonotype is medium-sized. The CDR3 region has the DNA TGTGCCAGCAGTTGGGGGCCAGGGGGCTGGTATGGCTACACCTTC. This codes for CASSWGPGGWYGYTF. This chain joins TRBV28 and TRBJ1-2; 8 bases are shared with TRBD1. There are 15 residues in the CDR3. With 4 bases clipped from V and 5 bases from J, the junction kept 9 bases outside the gene matches. CDR1 and CDR2 (germline): MDHEN, SYDVKM.

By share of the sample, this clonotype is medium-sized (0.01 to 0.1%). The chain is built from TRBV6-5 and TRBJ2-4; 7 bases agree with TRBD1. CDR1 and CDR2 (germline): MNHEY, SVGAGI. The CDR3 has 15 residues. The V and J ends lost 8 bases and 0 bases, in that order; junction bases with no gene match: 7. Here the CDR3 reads CASRSRDRAKNIQYF. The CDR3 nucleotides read TGTGCCAGCCGATCCAGGGACAGAGCCAAAAACATTCAGTACTTC.

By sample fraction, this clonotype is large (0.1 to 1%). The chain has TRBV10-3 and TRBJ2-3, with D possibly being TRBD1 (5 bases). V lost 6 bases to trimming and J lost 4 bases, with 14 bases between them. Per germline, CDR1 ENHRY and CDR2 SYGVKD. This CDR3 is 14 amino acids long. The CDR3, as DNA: TGTGCCATCAGACCATGCCAGGGCCCAGATACGCAGTATTTT. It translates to CAIRPCQGPDTQYF.

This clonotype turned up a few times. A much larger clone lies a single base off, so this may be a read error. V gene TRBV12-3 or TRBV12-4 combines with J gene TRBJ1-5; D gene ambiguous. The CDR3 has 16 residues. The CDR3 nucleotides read TGTGCCAGCAGTTTAGGTCCGGGATGCACGAATCAGCCCCGGCATTTT. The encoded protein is CASSLGPGCTNQPRHF.

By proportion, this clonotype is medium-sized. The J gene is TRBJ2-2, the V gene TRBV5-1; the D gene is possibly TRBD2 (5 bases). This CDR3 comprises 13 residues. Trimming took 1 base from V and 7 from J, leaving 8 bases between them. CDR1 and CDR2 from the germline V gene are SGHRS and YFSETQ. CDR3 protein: CASSLRGIGELFF. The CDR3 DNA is TGCGCCAGCAGCTTGAGAGGGATCGGGGAGCTGTTTTTT.

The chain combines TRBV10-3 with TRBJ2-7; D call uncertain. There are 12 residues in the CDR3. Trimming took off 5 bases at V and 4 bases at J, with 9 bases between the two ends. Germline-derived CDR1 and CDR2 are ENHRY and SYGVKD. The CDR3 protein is CAISPAHYEQYF. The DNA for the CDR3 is TGTGCCATCAGTCCGGCCCATTACGAGCAGTACTTC.

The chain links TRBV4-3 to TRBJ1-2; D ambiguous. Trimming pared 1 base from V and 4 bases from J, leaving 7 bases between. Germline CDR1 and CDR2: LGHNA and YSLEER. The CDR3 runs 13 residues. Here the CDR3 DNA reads TGCGCCAGCAGCCAAGGACGGACCTATGGCTACACCTTC. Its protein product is CASSQGRTYGYTF.

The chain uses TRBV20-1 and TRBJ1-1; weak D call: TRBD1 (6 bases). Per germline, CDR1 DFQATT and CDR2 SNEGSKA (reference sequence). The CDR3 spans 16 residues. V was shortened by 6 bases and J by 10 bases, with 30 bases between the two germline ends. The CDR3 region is CSASSPGHKVGHRAFF. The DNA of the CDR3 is TGCAGTGCCAGCAGCCCGGGACACAAAGTGGGGCATCGAGCTTTCTTT.

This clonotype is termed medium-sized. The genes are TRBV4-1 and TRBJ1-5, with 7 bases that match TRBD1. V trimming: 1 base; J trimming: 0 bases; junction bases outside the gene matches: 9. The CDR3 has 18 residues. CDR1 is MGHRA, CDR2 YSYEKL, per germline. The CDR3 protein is CASSQGQGNPYSNQPQHF. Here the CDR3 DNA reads TGCGCCAGCAGCCAAGGACAGGGAAATCCCTATAGCAATCAGCCCCAGCATTTT.

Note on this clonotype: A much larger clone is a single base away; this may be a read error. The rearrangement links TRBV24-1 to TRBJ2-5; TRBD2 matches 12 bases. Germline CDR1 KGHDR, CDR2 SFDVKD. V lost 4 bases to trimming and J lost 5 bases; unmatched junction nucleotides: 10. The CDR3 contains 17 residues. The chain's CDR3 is CATSDEPSGRAAETQYF. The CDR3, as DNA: TGTGCCACCAGTGACGAACCTAGCGGGAGGGCCGCGGAGACCCAGTACTTC.

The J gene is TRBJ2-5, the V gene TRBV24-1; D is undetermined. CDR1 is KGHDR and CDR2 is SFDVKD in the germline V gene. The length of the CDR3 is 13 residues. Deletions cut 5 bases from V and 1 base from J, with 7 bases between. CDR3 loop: CATSGHPQETQYF. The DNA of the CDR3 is TGTGCCACCAGTGGCCACCCCCAAGAGACCCAGTACTTC.

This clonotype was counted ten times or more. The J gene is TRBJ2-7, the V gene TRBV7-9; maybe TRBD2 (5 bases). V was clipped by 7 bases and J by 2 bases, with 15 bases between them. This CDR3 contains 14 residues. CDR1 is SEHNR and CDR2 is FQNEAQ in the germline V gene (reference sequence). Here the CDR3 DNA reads TGTGCCAGCACCAAGGAGGAAAGCCCCTACGAGCAGTACTTC. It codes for CASTKEESPYEQYF.

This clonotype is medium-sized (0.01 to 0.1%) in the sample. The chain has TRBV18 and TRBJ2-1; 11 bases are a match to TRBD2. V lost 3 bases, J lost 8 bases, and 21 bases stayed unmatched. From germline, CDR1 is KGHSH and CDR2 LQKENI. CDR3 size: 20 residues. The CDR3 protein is CASSPSGSCPGTSGWDEQFF. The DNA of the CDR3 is TGTGCCAGCTCACCGTCGGGGAGCTGCCCCGGGACTAGCGGTTGGGATGAGCAGTTCTTC.

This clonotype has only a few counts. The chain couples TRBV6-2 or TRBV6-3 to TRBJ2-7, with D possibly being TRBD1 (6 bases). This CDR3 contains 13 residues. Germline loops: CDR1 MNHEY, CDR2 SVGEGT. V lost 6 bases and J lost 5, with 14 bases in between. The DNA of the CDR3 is TGTGCCAGCAGACAGGGACGGCACAACGAGCAGTACTTC. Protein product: CASRQGRHNEQYF.

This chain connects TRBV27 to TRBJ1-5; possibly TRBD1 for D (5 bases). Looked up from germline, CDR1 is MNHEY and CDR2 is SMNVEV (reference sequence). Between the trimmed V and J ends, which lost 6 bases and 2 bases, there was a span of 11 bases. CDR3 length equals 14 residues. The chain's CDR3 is CASSLGPRNQPQHF. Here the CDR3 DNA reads TGTGCCAGCAGCTTGGGACCTCGCAATCAGCCCCAGCATTTT.

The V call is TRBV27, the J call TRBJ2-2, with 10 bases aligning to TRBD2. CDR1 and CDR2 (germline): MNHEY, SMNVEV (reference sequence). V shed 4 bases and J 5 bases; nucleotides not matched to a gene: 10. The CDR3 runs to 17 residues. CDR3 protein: CASSSSSLAGETGELFF. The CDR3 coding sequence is TGTGCCAGCAGTTCATCGAGCCTAGCGGGAGAAACCGGGGAGCTGTTTTTT.

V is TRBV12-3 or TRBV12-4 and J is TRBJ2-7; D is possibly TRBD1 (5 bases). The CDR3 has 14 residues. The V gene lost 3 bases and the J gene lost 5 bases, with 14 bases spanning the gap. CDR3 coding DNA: TGTGCCAGCAGTTTTTTCTACAGGCTACACGAGCAGTACTTC. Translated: CASSFFYRLHEQYF.

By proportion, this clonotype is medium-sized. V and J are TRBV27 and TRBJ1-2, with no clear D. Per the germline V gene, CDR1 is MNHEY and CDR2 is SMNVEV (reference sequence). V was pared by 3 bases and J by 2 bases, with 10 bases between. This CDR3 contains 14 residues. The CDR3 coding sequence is TGTGCCAGCAGTTTCGTGGGCAGCAACTATGGCTACACCTTC. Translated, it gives CASSFVGSNYGYTF.

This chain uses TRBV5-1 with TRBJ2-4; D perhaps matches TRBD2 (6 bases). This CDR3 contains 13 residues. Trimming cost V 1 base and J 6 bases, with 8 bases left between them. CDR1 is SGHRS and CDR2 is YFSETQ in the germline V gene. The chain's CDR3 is CASSLRRGNIQYF. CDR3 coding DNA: TGCGCCAGCAGCTTGAGGCGGGGAAACATTCAGTACTTC.

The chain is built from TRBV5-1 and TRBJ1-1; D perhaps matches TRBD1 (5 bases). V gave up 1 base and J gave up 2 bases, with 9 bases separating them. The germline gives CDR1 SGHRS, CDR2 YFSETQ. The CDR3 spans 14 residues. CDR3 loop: CASSLRGPNTEAFF. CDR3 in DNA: TGCGCCAGCAGCTTGAGGGGCCCCAACACTGAAGCTTTCTTT.